This T cell receptor beta chain was recovered during a study of T-cell memory formation after mild COVID-19. Looking at the study overall: TCR clusters largely stayed donor specific. Findings of the study overall: Day 37-peaking second-wave clones had unconfirmed SARS-CoV-2 specificity. CD4+ clones that contracted lay mainly in CM and EM; CD8+ ones lay in EMRA.

TCRdb passed the 5' RACE reads through MiXCR, listing each CDR3 protein once. This table holds a few hundred thousand distinct CDR3 sequences, 20% to 25% found once. This clonotype was recorded many times. Its antigen is as yet unknown. The germline gives CDR1 SEHNR, CDR2 FQNEAQ (reference sequence). V trimming: 4 bases; J trimming: 5 bases; junction bases outside the gene matches: 6. The CDR3 runs 14 residues. The J gene is TRBJ1-1, the V gene TRBV7-9, with TRBD1 identical over 8 bases. The clonotype originates from an adult woman who had mild COVID-19 (a few samples of this study predate the infection). Cell type and time point are not known. The sample comprised PBMCs or a T cell subset sorted from them (not recorded which). This CDR3 reads CASSSGQGWTEAFF. The CDR3 DNA reads TGTGCCAGCAGCTCAGGACAGGGTTGGACTGAAGCTTTCTTT.